This TCR beta chain came from a study of T cell repertoires in cytomegalovirus infection. The overall study: Signatures in public TCR beta sequences pointed to both CMV infection and matching HLA type. Overall study findings and caveats: Using cumulative public TCR beta family frequency, the authors identified those who carried CMV together with the relevant HLA. HLA-C-restricted CMV clonotypes gave the most frequent clonotype in two of eight donors.

This clonotype occurred a few times. The antigen is undetermined. This CDR3 is built from 12 residues. Germline V gene sequence: CDR1 DFQATT, CDR2 SNEGSKA (reference sequence). With 7 bases removed from V and 4 bases from J, the gap between germline ends came to 13 bases. MiXCR, run by TCRdb on the reads, gives a single entry per CDR3 protein. In the table there are approximately 260,000 distinct CDR3 sequences, over 15% of which are singletons. The rearrangement uses TRBV20-1 and TRBJ1-1, with D uncertain. Sequencing was done on a sample of CD8+ T cells from PBMCs. The TCR originated in a human donor in good health (CMV status not recorded). Some clones in this sample may be carry-over from other donors' samples. The CDR3 nucleotides read TGCAGTGGACGGGGAGCCGGCACTGAAGCTTTCTTT. Encoded protein: CSGRGAGTEAFF.